These 20 T cell receptor beta chains share one sample of origin, sequenced in a study of blood T cells in healthy people across ages. PCR was performed a second time for about 7 to 11 cycles using a sample-barcoded 5' primer and a J-beta primer mix. TCRdb processed the 5' RACE reads anew with MiXCR; each CDR3 protein has one entry. The data contain some 1.5 million distinct CDR3 sequences, roughly 27% of them singletons. Sequencing input: blood. These receptors were taken from a woman aged 25 to 39 in good health.

CDR3 sequence (DNA): TGCGCCAGCAGCTTGGAGGGACCTCCGCCCGGGGCGTACTTC. It yields the protein CASSLEGPPPGAYF. The rearrangement links TRBV5-1 to TRBJ2-4; D is tentatively TRBD1 or TRBD2 (5 bases each). The CDR3 runs 14 residues. Trimming took off 0 bases at V and 15 bases at J, with 19 bases between the two ends. Germline V gene data show CDR1 as SGHRS and CDR2 as YFSETQ.

The V and J genes are TRBV18 and TRBJ1-2, with no clear D. Germline loops: CDR1 KGHSH, CDR2 LQKENI. Trimming left V 3 bases short and J 2 bases short, with 16 bases between. The CDR3 contains 16 residues. CDR3 sequence reads: CASSPLVQHGNYGYTF. DNA of the CDR3: TGTGCCAGCTCACCGCTTGTGCAGCACGGGAACTATGGCTACACCTTC.

The rearrangement joins TRBV7-2 to TRBJ2-6, with 7 positions matching TRBD1. This CDR3 comprises 15 residues. Germline V CDR1 and CDR2: SGHTA, FQGNSA. The ends lost 6 bases at V and 2 bases at J; junction bases unmatched: 4. CDR3 residues: CASRETGTGANVLTF. CDR3 nucleotides: TGTGCCAGCAGAGAGACAGGGACTGGGGCCAACGTCCTGACTTTC.

This clonotype was observed a handful of times. The chain carries TRBV7-2 and TRBJ2-5; TRBD2 agrees at 16 bases. CDR3 length: 19 amino acids. V gave up 5 bases and J gave up 7 bases; unmatched junction bases: 16. CDR1 is SGHTA and CDR2 is FQGNSA in the germline V gene. This chain's CDR3 is CASSGTGLAGGYTFRTQYF. The CDR3 nucleotides are TGTGCCAGCAGCGGAACGGGACTAGCGGGAGGGTACACTTTTCGGACCCAGTACTTC.

The V call is TRBV18, the J call TRBJ2-5, with TRBD2 as a possible D gene (7 bases). Near its end, the DNA agrees better with TRBJ2-7, so the J call may be wrong. CDR3 length: 15 amino acids. CDR1 and CDR2 from the germline V gene are KGHSH and LQKENI. The CDR3 loop reads CASSPTQGLSAEQYF. In nucleotides, the CDR3 is TGTGCCAGCTCACCCACACAGGGACTATCCGCCGAGCAGTACTTC.

The gene calls are TRBV2 and TRBJ2-3; the D gene could be TRBD1 or TRBD2 (5 bases each). Germline CDR1 SNHLY, CDR2 FYNNEI. Trimming took off 8 bases at V and 3 bases at J, with 15 bases between the two ends. This CDR3 has 14 amino acids. For the CDR3, the DNA is TGTGCCAGCGAGGGGCGGCGGAGAACAGATACGCAGTATTTT. Translated: CASEGRRRTDTQYF.

This clonotype was counted between two and nine times. This chain uses TRBV3-1 with TRBJ2-7; TRBD2 is a possible D gene (6 bases). CDR3 length: 14 residues. V lost 1 base, J lost 6 bases, and 13 bases lay in between. The germline V gene encodes CDR1 LGHDT and CDR2 YNNKEL (reference sequence). This chain's CDR3 is CASSQGPTSREQYF. CDR3 DNA: TGTGCCAGCAGCCAAGGTCCCACTAGCCGCGAGCAGTACTTC.

The J gene is TRBJ1-2, the V gene TRBV29-1, with TRBD1 identical over 9 bases. The V gene end was trimmed by 5 bases and the J gene end by 4 bases; junction bases not matched to a gene: 14. CDR3 size: 16 residues. Germline assignment: CDR1 SQVTM and CDR2 ANQGSEA. In nucleotides, the CDR3 is TGCAGCGTTCAGCCCCTAAGGACAGGGGCTAGCTATGGCTACACCTTC. This sequence encodes CSVQPLRTGASYGYTF. Complete variable domain (other parts from reference TRBV29-1 and TRBJ1-2): SAVISQKPSRDICQRGTSLTIQCQVDSQVTMMFWYRQQPGQSLTLIATANQGSEATYESGFVIDKFPISRPNLTFSTLTVSNMSPEDSSIYLCSVQPLRTGASYGYTFGSGTRLTVV.

This clonotype occurred a few times. The J gene is TRBJ2-1, the V gene TRBV5-1, with TRBD2 as a possible D gene (6 bases). The CDR3 spans 15 residues. Trimming shortened V by 4 bases and J by 10 bases, and 21 bases separated the two germline ends. Germline V gives CDR1 SGHRS, CDR2 YFSETQ. The CDR3 spells CASSPWDSGQGEQFF. As DNA, the CDR3 is TGCGCCAGCAGCCCATGGGACTCCGGCCAGGGAGAGCAGTTCTTC.

The V and J genes are TRBV10-3 and TRBJ2-2, with D perhaps TRBD2 (6 bases). The CDR3 totals 15 residues. Germline V lookup: CDR1 ENHRY, CDR2 SYGVKD. V was trimmed by 0 bases and J by 4 bases, leaving 9 bases between them. The CDR3 reads CAISESGDSTGELFF. CDR3 DNA sequence: TGTGCCATCAGTGAGTCGGGGGACTCCACCGGGGAGCTGTTTTTT.

This clonotype has a handful of counts. The chain has TRBV7-9 and TRBJ1-2; no reliable D call. This CDR3 has 13 residues. Deletions cut 2 bases from V and 12 bases from J, with 16 bases between. Germline V gene sequence: CDR1 SEHNR, CDR2 FQNEAQ (reference sequence). This CDR3 is CASSLLGSFRNTF. The CDR3 DNA reads as TGTGCCAGCAGCTTACTCGGCAGCTTTAGGAACACCTTC.

About this clonotype itself: A read error is possible here, since a much larger clone lies one base away. This sequence joins TRBV29-1 and TRBJ2-4; D is possibly TRBD1 or TRBD2 (6 bases each). V lost 1 base, J lost 13 bases, and 14 bases lay in between. The CDR3 runs to 12 residues. Germline assignment: CDR1 SQVTM and CDR2 ANQGSEA. The CDR3 DNA reads TGCAGCGTTGAAGTGAGGGGGAGCGGGCAGTACTTC. Translating it yields CSVEVRGSGQYF.

V and J are TRBV27 and TRBJ2-4; 9 bases are a match to TRBD1. The J call is in doubt because the DNA end fits TRBJ2-7 better. The CDR3 is 16 amino acids. CDR1 and CDR2 from the germline V gene are MNHEY and SMNVEV (reference sequence). The CDR3 sequence: CASSSGQGPPLYEQYF. In DNA form, the CDR3 reads TGTGCCAGCAGTTCGGGACAGGGACCTCCCCTCTACGAGCAGTACTTC.

On this clonotype itself: It may be a read error: a sequence one base away is much more abundant. The rearrangement joins TRBV29-1 to TRBJ2-1; D is unresolved. With the DNA end fitting TRBJ2-7 better, the J assignment may be wrong. The germline V gene encodes CDR1 SQVTM and CDR2 ANQGSEA. The CDR3 runs to 16 residues. For the CDR3, the DNA is TGCAGCGTTGAAGATTACGAACATAGCTCCTACAATGAGCAGTACTTC. Translated: CSVEDYEHSSYNEQYF.

This chain connects TRBV24-1 to TRBJ2-7; D could derive from TRBD1 or TRBD2 (5 bases each). V shed 4 bases and J shed 4 bases, with 16 bases lying between them. CDR1 and CDR2 from the germline V gene are KGHDR and SFDVKD. This CDR3 comprises 15 residues. The CDR3 DNA is TGTGCCACCAGTGAGGGACCTATCTGGAAATACGAGCAGTACTTC. Encoded protein: CATSEGPIWKYEQYF.

In this sample, this clonotype turned up a few times. V and J are TRBV10-3 and TRBJ2-2; D may be TRBD1 or TRBD2 (5 bases each). Germline V lookup: CDR1 ENHRY, CDR2 SYGVKD. Between the trimmed V and J ends, which lost 4 bases and 4 bases, there was a span of 10 bases. This CDR3 contains 14 residues. CDR3 bases: TGTGCCATCAGTGTAGGGGACGGCACCGGGGAGCTGTTTTTT. Protein: CAISVGDGTGELFF.

The chain uses TRBV15 and TRBJ1-2; perhaps TRBD1 as D (6 bases). V was clipped by 4 bases and J by 0 bases, with 12 bases between them. The CDR3 totals 15 residues. Germline V gene sequence: CDR1 LNHNV, CDR2 YYDKDF (reference sequence). CDR3 DNA sequence: TGTGCCACCAGCACATCGGGACACCCTAACTATGGCTACACCTTC. This gives the protein CATSTSGHPNYGYTF.

The V call is TRBV6-2 or TRBV6-3, the J call TRBJ2-1, with a possible D match to TRBD2 (6 bases). The CDR3 sequence is 13 residues long. V was pared by 6 bases and J by 5 bases, with 11 bases between. Germline V gives CDR1 MNHEY, CDR2 SVGEGT. The CDR3 loop is CASSWGLNNEQFF. The CDR3 bases are TGTGCCAGCAGCTGGGGACTTAACAATGAGCAGTTCTTC.

The chain joins TRBV29-1 to TRBJ2-7; 7 positions match TRBD1. Germline CDR1 SQVTM, CDR2 ANQGSEA. The CDR3 runs to 14 residues. Losses at the gene ends were 6 bases for V and 3 bases for J; bases not matched to a gene: 11. The CDR3 reads CSVETPDRSYEQYF. The DNA of the CDR3 is TGCAGCGTCGAAACCCCGGACAGGAGCTACGAGCAGTACTTC.

The chain combines TRBV19 with TRBJ2-2; no reliable D call. Per germline, CDR1 LNHDA and CDR2 SQIVND (reference sequence). Deletions cut 4 bases from V and 0 bases from J, with 6 bases between. The CDR3 covers 14 residues. The CDR3 loop reads CASSTQANTGELFF. The CDR3 nucleotides are TGTGCCAGTAGTACGCAGGCGAACACCGGGGAGCTGTTTTTT.